Sequencing of this T cell receptor beta chain was carried out in a study of T cell repertoires in cytomegalovirus infection. The germline V gene encodes CDR1 SGHVS and CDR2 FNYEAQ. This CDR3 spans 18 amino acids. Losses at the gene ends were 4 bases for V and 8 bases for J; bases not matched to a gene: 14. MiXCR, run by TCRdb on the reads, gives a single entry per CDR3 protein. Seen here are about 260,000 distinct CDR3 sequences, about an eighth observed once, and the top ten hold 8.8%. This clonotype was seen a few times. Its antigen is as yet unknown. Study results and limitations: Dominating the ex vivo response were TCR beta clonotypes that were CMV-specific and HLA-C-restricted.

The source is a human donor in good health (CMV status not recorded). Some clones in this sample may be carry-over from other donors' samples. The rearrangement links TRBV7-6 to TRBJ2-4; 13 bases line up with TRBD2. Sequenced sample: PBMCs. CDR3 protein: CASSSTGLAGVRLHIQYF. CDR3 bases: TGTGCCAGCAGCTCGACAGGACTAGCGGGAGTTCGTCTCCACATTCAGTACTTC.